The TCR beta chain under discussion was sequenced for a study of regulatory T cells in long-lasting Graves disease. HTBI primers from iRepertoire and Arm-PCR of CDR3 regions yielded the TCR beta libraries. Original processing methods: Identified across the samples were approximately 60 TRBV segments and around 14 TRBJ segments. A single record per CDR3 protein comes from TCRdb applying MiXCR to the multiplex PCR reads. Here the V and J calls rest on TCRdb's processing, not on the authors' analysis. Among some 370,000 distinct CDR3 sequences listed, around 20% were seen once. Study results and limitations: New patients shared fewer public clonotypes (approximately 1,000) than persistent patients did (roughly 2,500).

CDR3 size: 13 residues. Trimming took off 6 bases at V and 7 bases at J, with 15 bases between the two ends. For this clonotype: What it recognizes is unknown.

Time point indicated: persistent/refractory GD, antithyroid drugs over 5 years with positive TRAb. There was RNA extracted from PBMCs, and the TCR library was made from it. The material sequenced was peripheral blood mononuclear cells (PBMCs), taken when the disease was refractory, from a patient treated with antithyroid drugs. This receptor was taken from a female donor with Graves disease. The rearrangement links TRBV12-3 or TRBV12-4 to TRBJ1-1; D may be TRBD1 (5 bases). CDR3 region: CASRGLGVHEAFF. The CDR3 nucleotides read TGTGCCAGCAGGGGGCTGGGGGTCCATGAAGCTTTCTTT.